The present entry profiles one T cell receptor (beta chain) with its context. The antigen remains unidentified. Germline assignment: CDR1 DFQATT and CDR2 SNEGSKA (reference sequence). This CDR3 has 17 amino acids. The record originates from a study of monozygotic twins with inflammatory bowel disease. General study points: The inverse Simpson measure of TCRbeta diversity was lower in IBD patients than in healthy co-twins.

From 3,500 to 4,500 ng of total RNA, each TCR library was prepared. Investigators made cDNA in eight separate reactions per sample. During cDNA synthesis, UMIs that each contained a 6-nucleotide sample barcode were added by means of template switching. TCRdb derives one entry per CDR3 protein from the 5' RACE reads, leaving out DNA. The sample holds about 450,000 distinct CDR3 sequences. Sequenced input: blood. The sequence derives from a human donor with ulcerative colitis or Crohn's disease, or a healthy co-twin of an affected twin (not recorded which). The J gene is TRBJ2-3, the V gene TRBV20-1. The CDR3 sequence is CSARDLNFAGGTDTQYF.